Below are 20 T cell receptor beta chains sequenced from a single sample in a study of OX40 agonist ivuxolimab in advanced cancers. The method was immunoSEQ multiplex PCR; TCRdb's version includes in-frame clones alone and lacks a portion of them. The sample yields 50,000 to 65,000 clones, about nine tenths seen once. The sample was CD4+ or CD8+ T cells sorted from blood, taken in a trial of the OX40 agonist ivuxolimab. Receptor source: an adult with an advanced solid tumor such as melanoma, head and neck, liver or kidney cancer.

The table lists this clone with a count of one. The chain employs TRBV5-6 and TRBJ2-3; D is ambiguous. V was trimmed by 2 bases and J by 3 bases, leaving 10 bases between them. The CDR3 loop spans 14 amino acids. Germline assignment: CDR1 SGHDT and CDR2 YYEEEE. This chain's CDR3 is CASSFLPGTDTQYF. The CDR3 coding sequence is TGTGCCAGCAGCTTCTTACCCGGGACAGATACGCAGTATTTT.

This rearrangement joins TRBV18 to TRBJ2-7; D remains ambiguous. Germline V gene lookup returns CDR1 KGHSH and CDR2 LQKENI. The CDR3 spans 12 residues. Trimming removed 3 bases at V and 2 bases at J, with 5 bases between. In DNA form, the CDR3 reads TGTGCCAGCTCACCTATGACCTACGAGCAGTACTTC. It encodes CASSPMTYEQYF.

CDR3: CSVELNTEAFF. The CDR3 coding sequence is TGCAGCGTTGAGTTGAACACTGAAGCTTTCTTT. The chain couples TRBV29-1 to TRBJ1-1, with no clear D. Trimming removed 3 bases from V and 0 bases from J, with 2 bases in between. Germline V gene sequence: CDR1 SQVTM, CDR2 ANQGSEA. This CDR3 has 11 amino acids.

V is TRBV10-3 and J is TRBJ2-7, with TRBD2 matching over 11 bases. J lost 0 bases, V lost 7 bases, and 8 bases had no gene match. The CDR3 has 16 residues. Germline CDR1 reads ENHRY; CDR2 reads SYGVKD. The CDR3 DNA sequence: TGTGCCATCACAGGCCTAGCGGGAGGCACCTCCTACGAGCAGTACTTC. It codes for CAITGLAGGTSYEQYF.

The chain recombines TRBV30 with TRBJ1-1; D uncertain. The CDR3 is 13 amino acids. V was pared by 0 bases and J by 4 bases, with 9 bases between. Germline V CDR1 and CDR2: GTSNPN, SVGIG (reference sequence). The CDR3, as DNA: TGTGCCTGGAGTGTACAAGAGGGCACTGAAGCTTTCTTT. This sequence encodes CAWSVQEGTEAFF.

The chain links TRBV19 to TRBJ2-7; TRBD2 matches 7 bases. The CDR3 is made up of 14 amino acids. Germline V lookup: CDR1 LNHDA, CDR2 SQIVND (reference sequence). The ends lost 3 bases at V and 5 bases at J; junction bases unmatched: 7. CDR3 DNA sequence: TGTGCCAGTAGTATTTCGGGGGGAGGGAACGAGCAGTACTTC. Translating gives CASSISGGGNEQYF. Full variable domain (outside the CDR3, taken from reference TRBV19 and TRBJ2-7): DGGITQSPKYLFRKEGQNVTLSCEQNLNHDAMYWYRQDPGQGLRLIYYSQIVNDFQKGDIAEGYSVSREKKESFPLTVTSAQKNPTAFYLCASSISGGGNEQYFGPGTRLTVT.

The rearrangement joins TRBV20-1 to TRBJ2-5; D remains ambiguous. The germline V gene has CDR1 DFQATT and CDR2 SNEGSKA (reference sequence). The CDR3 runs to 10 residues. V gave up 6 bases and J gave up 9 bases, with 11 bases separating them. The CDR3 loop reads CSAGGMAQYF. DNA of the CDR3: TGCAGTGCCGGTGGTATGGCCCAGTACTTC.

This chain uses TRBV10-3 with TRBJ1-2, with TRBD1 matching over 8 bases. CDR3 length: 16 amino acids. Looked up from germline, CDR1 is ENHRY and CDR2 is SYGVKD. V was pared by 3 bases and J by 6 bases, with 12 bases of the junction left unmatched. For the CDR3, the DNA is TGTGCCATCAGTGAAAACGGACAGGGAACCGGGGATGGCTACACCTTC. This encodes CAISENGQGTGDGYTF.

V usage is TRBV5-4 and J usage is TRBJ1-2; D may be TRBD1 (5 bases). Germline V gives CDR1 SGHNT, CDR2 YYREEE (reference sequence). The V end lost 4 bases, the J end lost 8 bases, and 12 bases lay between the germline ends. The CDR3 is 12 residues long. The CDR3 region has the DNA TGTGCCAGCAGCCCCGATTGGGGGGGCTACACCTTC. Its protein is CASSPDWGGYTF.

This clone was picked up one time. The chain links TRBV6-6 to TRBJ2-7, with 12 bases matching TRBD2. Germline lookup yields CDR1 MNHNY and CDR2 SVGAGI (reference sequence). The CDR3 covers 14 residues. The ends lost 5 bases at V and 1 base at J; junction bases unmatched: 0. Written as DNA, the CDR3 is TGTGCCAGCAGTCTAGCGGGAGGGTCCTACGAGCAGTACTTC. Amino acids: CASSLAGGSYEQYF.

The DNA for the CDR3 is TGTGCCAGCAGCTTAATTGCGGACACTGAAGCTTTCTTT. Its protein is CASSLIADTEAFF. This chain joins TRBV7-9 and TRBJ1-1, with unresolved D. The V gene's germline CDR1 is SEHNR and CDR2 FQNEAQ (reference sequence). V was trimmed by 2 bases and J by 3 bases, leaving 7 bases between them. This CDR3 comprises 13 residues.

In its sample, this clone was seen once. This sequence joins TRBV11-3 and TRBJ1-1; the match to TRBD1 covers 9 bases. CDR1 is SGHNT and CDR2 is YENEEA in the germline V gene. The CDR3 covers 16 residues. V gave up 3 bases and J gave up 1 base; unmatched junction bases: 6. The DNA for the CDR3 is TGTGCCAGCAGCTTTCCGGGACAGGGCGAGAACACTGAAGCTTTCTTT. Protein product: CASSFPGQGENTEAFF.

A word on this clone: The junction shows a germline mismatch at one end, possibly a read error. The V gene is TRBV28, the J gene TRBJ1-1, with D tentatively TRBD1 (5 bases). CDR3 length: 14 residues. In germline, CDR1 is MDHEN, CDR2 SYDVKM. CDR3: CASSFWGVKTEAFF. CDR3 DNA: TGTGCCAGCAGTTTTTGGGGGGTGAAAACTGAAGCTTTCTTT. Combining the CDR3 with reference TRBV28 and TRBJ1-1 gives the whole variable domain DVKVTQSSRYLVKRTGEKVFLECVQDMDHENMFWYRQDPGLGLRLIYFSYDVKMKEKGDIPEGYSVSREKKERFSLILESASTNQTSMYLCASSFWGVKTEAFFGQGTRLTVV.

The chain joins TRBV7-9 to TRBJ2-5; D is unclear. Trimming left V 5 bases short and J 10 bases short, with 14 bases between. The CDR3 runs to 12 residues. CDR1 is SEHNR and CDR2 is FQNEAQ in the germline V gene (reference sequence). CDR3 coding DNA: TGTGCCAGCAGCGCTTCTCTAGGGATCCAGTACTTC. It specifies CASSASLGIQYF.

This rearrangement joins TRBV19 to TRBJ2-3; 13 bases are shared with TRBD2. CDR1 LNHDA and CDR2 SQIVND come from the germline V gene (reference sequence). The CDR3 consists of 15 residues. V lost 5 bases and J lost 3; bases outside the gene matches: 2. The CDR3 sequence: CASSEGLAGTDTQYF. In DNA, the CDR3 is TGTGCCAGTAGTGAGGGACTAGCGGGAACAGATACGCAGTATTTT.

The chain carries TRBV6-1 and TRBJ1-2, with TRBD1 as a possible D gene (5 bases). This CDR3 region has 15 residues. Germline-derived CDR1 and CDR2 are MNHNS and SASEGT. V lost 4 bases and J 1 base, leaving 13 bases between the germline ends. The CDR3 loop is CASSVWDGNNYGYTF. As DNA, the CDR3 is TGTGCCAGCAGTGTATGGGACGGCAATAACTATGGCTACACCTTC.

V is TRBV11-2 and J is TRBJ2-5; 7 nucleotides agree with TRBD1. Germline V gene sequence: CDR1 SGHAT, CDR2 FQNNGV. Germline trimming cut 5 bases from V and 2 bases from J; bases unmatched to any gene: 2. There are 13 residues in the CDR3. CDR3 coding DNA: TGTGCCAGCAGCGGGACAGTGCAAGAGACCCAGTACTTC. Amino acids: CASSGTVQETQYF.

V gene TRBV5-4 combines with J gene TRBJ2-7, with D unclear. The germline gives CDR1 SGHNT, CDR2 YYREEE (reference sequence). Trimming left V 7 bases short and J 2 bases short, with 13 bases between. This CDR3 region has 13 residues. The CDR3: CASGGAKTYEQYF. DNA of the CDR3: TGTGCCAGCGGCGGAGCTAAGACCTACGAGCAGTACTTC.

The genes are TRBV27 and TRBJ1-6; TRBD1 matches 7 bases. In germline, CDR1 is MNHEY, CDR2 SMNVEV (reference sequence). V gave up 5 bases and J gave up 7 bases; unmatched junction bases: 14. This CDR3 spans 17 amino acids. CDR3 coding DNA: TGTGCCAGCAGTATTTCACCGGGACAGACGATCAATTCACCCCTCCACTTT. Its translation: CASSISPGQTINSPLHF.

This clone was detected only once. The V call is TRBV5-6, the J call TRBJ1-2; no reliable D call. Trimming stripped 3 bases from V and 5 bases from J, with 5 bases between. The CDR3 loop spans 11 amino acids. The germline gives CDR1 SGHDT, CDR2 YYEEEE. The CDR3 is CASSSLYGYTF. Here the CDR3 DNA reads TGTGCCAGCAGCTCCCTTTATGGCTACACCTTC.